This T cell receptor (beta chain) was captured in a study of blood T cell repertoires in COVID-19. Study overall: Samples taken during acute and convalescent COVID-19 were collected in the United States, Italy and Spain. From T cells, B-cell-depleted T cells, or PBMCs came the material, which was cDNA or gDNA.

Authors' data handling: Amplifying reference gene primers gave estimates of nucleated cell counts. Data came from immunoSEQ multiplex PCR; TCRdb stores just in-frame clones and leaves some out. The V and J calls and clone size were taken over from that table, and D and trimming were inferred from the DNA. The sample consists of 200,000 to 300,000 clones, around 88% of them appearing once. The CDR3 contains 17 residues. Looked up from germline, CDR1 is MGHRA and CDR2 is YSYEKL. V lost 2 bases to trimming and J lost 7 bases, with 18 bases between them. The sequence was collected from a man in his thirties or forties with active or convalescent COVID-19. Input material: peripheral blood. The chain employs TRBV4-1 and TRBJ1-6, with D perhaps TRBD1 (5 bases). The CDR3 coding sequence is TGCGCCAGCAGCCAAACCTACAGGCGGGACCCCAATTCACCCCTCCACTTT. Amino acid sequence: CASSQTYRRDPNSPLHF.